Listed below are T cell receptor beta chains from one sample, sequenced in a study of cytomegalovirus exposure and HLA in healthy donors. Libraries were prepared by immunoSEQ multiplex PCR; TCRdb keeps only in-frame clonotypes and omits some of them. The sample includes around 80,000 clones, 90% to 95% of them seen just once. The sample consisted of PBMCs. Every receptor here comes from a woman between 18 and 30 years old in good health and CMV-seronegative. Both conserved end residues are part of each CDR3.

CDR3	J	V
CASSQPTSGTRNEQFF	TRBJ2-1	TRBV4-1
CASRSCSRKGQGVGYEQYF	TRBJ2-7	TRBV12-2
CASSQQGAGYGYTF	TRBJ1-2	TRBV14
CASSDVLRGQPQHF	TRBJ1-5	TRBV2
CASSPGDRASGELFF	TRBJ2-2	TRBV5-1
CASSVGTPSYNEQFF	TRBJ2-1	TRBV7-9
CASSTISSVHSPLHF	TRBJ1-6	TRBV10-2
CASSLGAGEAFF	TRBJ1-1	TRBV7-2
CASSYSYRGVSYEQYF	TRBJ2-7	TRBV6-5
CASPTGRSQPQHF	TRBJ1-5	TRBV5-5
CASSDGTDNSPLHF	TRBJ1-6	TRBV6-4
CASSLVTGNTIYF	TRBJ1-3	TRBV5-4
CASSLSRQGGYEQYF	TRBJ2-7	TRBV7-9
CASSEVNSGANVLTF	TRBJ2-6	TRBV6-1
CASSLRTDAYEQYF	TRBJ2-7	TRBV27
CASSFPGGYTGELFF	TRBJ2-2	TRBV5-1
CASSQGGETQYF	TRBJ2-5	TRBV7-7
CAWNLLAGAETQYF	TRBJ2-5	TRBV30
CASSLEASYEQYF	TRBJ2-7	TRBV11-3
CASVLTSLTEAFF	TRBJ1-1	TRBV2
CAITPGQGDEQYF	TRBJ2-7	TRBV10-3
CASSAENRGRVAFF	TRBJ1-1	TRBV9
CASSWGEYSNQPQHF	TRBJ1-5	TRBV5-1
CASSRTGGNGNEQFF	TRBJ2-1	TRBV5-4
CASSNRGTMTDTQYF	TRBJ2-3	TRBV28
CASSPSTGQGASYGYTF	TRBJ1-2	TRBV27
CASSLFDGQTSTDTQYF	TRBJ2-3	TRBV5-1
CASSTGGFSYNEQFF	TRBJ2-1	TRBV14
CASSLRRRGGGNEQFF	TRBJ2-1	TRBV11-2
CASSAAGDYTEAFF	TRBJ1-1	TRBV9
CSATTGGKQYF	TRBJ2-7	TRBV20-1
CASSPGAGNTIYF	TRBJ1-3	TRBV18
CASSSEAGRPYEQYF	TRBJ2-7	TRBV5-4
CASSLLNQPQHF	TRBJ1-5	TRBV28
CASSVEGVLDTQYF	TRBJ2-3	TRBV9
CASSSGQGSGYTF	TRBJ1-2	TRBV7-2
CASSRRSGDRAYATNEKLFF	TRBJ1-4	TRBV9
CASSLDRVSEAFF	TRBJ1-1	TRBV28
CASSLTSGGLYNEQFF	TRBJ2-1	TRBV5-1
CASSQDSGQGAYGYTF	TRBJ1-2	TRBV4-1